These T cell receptor beta chains were read from a single sample in a study of blood T cells in healthy people across ages. Each CDR3 protein gets one entry after TCRdb re-called the 5' RACE reads with MiXCR. The sample yields some 930,000 distinct CDR3 sequences, 25% to 30% seen once. The data were also submitted as part of a second study, on T cells of mothers and their children.

The sample taken for sequencing was blood. All receptors come from a woman between 35 and 50 years old in good health. CDR3s include the opening cysteine and the closing phenylalanine or tryptophan. D genes are given only for firm matches. Not all rows give a size; the values are once, few, many and, for expanded clones, a class.

v_gene	j_gene	len	abundance	d_gene	CDR3aa	CDR3nt
TRBV13	TRBJ2-7	14	many	TRBD1	CASSLGQGVYEQYF	TGTGCCAGCAGCTTGGGACAGGGGGTCTACGAGCAGTACTTC
TRBV28	TRBJ2-5	16	few	TRBD2	CASRGTSGGIGETQYF	TGTGCCAGCAGGGGAACTAGCGGGGGGATTGGGGAGACCCAGTACTTC
TRBV28	TRBJ2-1	14	few	-	CASNQETLYNEQFF	TGTGCCAGCAATCAGGAGACCCTCTACAATGAGCAGTTCTTC
TRBV11-2	TRBJ2-3	18	-	TRBD2	CASSLDGLGGLSTDTQYF	TGTGCCAGCAGCTTAGATGGGCTGGGAGGGCTGAGCACAGATACGCAGTATTTT
TRBV9	TRBJ1-5	13	-	-	CASSVEDTQPQHF	TGTGCCAGCAGCGTAGAGGACACCCAGCCCCAGCATTTT
TRBV4-1	TRBJ2-1	16	many	-	CASSQGQVLSYNEQFF	TGCGCCAGCAGCCAAGGGCAGGTCTTATCCTACAATGAGCAGTTCTTC
TRBV29-1	TRBJ1-2	16	many	-	CSVEGQPTRANYGYTF	TGCAGCGTTGAGGGGCAGCCAACGCGAGCTAACTATGGCTACACCTTC
TRBV20-1	TRBJ1-2	14	many	TRBD1	CSARARTGFYGYTF	TGCAGTGCTAGAGCCCGGACAGGGTTCTATGGCTACACCTTC
TRBV20-1	TRBJ2-3	17	-	TRBD2	CSASLPSGGYNTDTQYF	TGCAGTGCTAGTCTACCCAGCGGGGGATACAACACAGATACGCAGTATTTT
TRBV2	TRBJ2-5	14	few	TRBD2	CASSRLAGEGTQYF	TGTGCCAGCAGCCGACTAGCGGGGGAGGGGACCCAGTACTTC
TRBV2	TRBJ2-1	12	-	-	CASSVGGTEQFF	TGTGCCAGCAGTGTGGGGGGAACTGAGCAGTTCTTC
TRBV27	TRBJ1-1	15	few	TRBD1	CASSSPTGVGTEAFF	TGTGCCAGCAGTTCTCCTACAGGGGTGGGCACTGAAGCTTTCTTT
TRBV4-1	TRBJ1-6	16	few	TRBD1	CASSPGRTGENSPLHF	TGCGCCAGCAGCCCCGGACGGACAGGGGAGAATTCACCCCTCCACTTT
TRBV9	TRBJ2-1	19	few	-	CASSVGGGGTASSYNEQFF	TGTGCCAGCAGCGTAGGAGGGGGAGGGACAGCGAGCTCCTACAATGAGCAGTTCTTC
TRBV20-1	TRBJ2-1	15	-	TRBD2	CSAIRGGTLSNEQFF	TGCAGTGCTATCCGCGGGGGGACCTTGAGCAATGAGCAGTTCTTC
TRBV12-3/TRBV12-4	TRBJ1-6	14	few	-	CASYRGTSNSPLHF	TGTGCCAGCTACCGGGGAACATCTAATTCACCCCTCCACTTT
TRBV7-2	TRBJ2-7	14	few	-	CASSGTHASYEQYF	TGTGCCAGCAGCGGGACACATGCCTCCTACGAGCAGTACTTC
TRBV20-1	TRBJ1-2	15	few	-	CSARDGPLAANGYTF	TGCAGTGCTAGAGATGGACCCTTAGCGGCAAATGGCTACACCTTC
TRBV20-1	TRBJ2-7	12	-	TRBD2	CSADREGPEQYF	TGCAGTGCTGACCGGGAGGGGCCCGAGCAGTACTTC
TRBV30	TRBJ1-1	14	few	TRBD1	CAMILRTGNTEAFF	TGTGCCATGATCCTTCGGACAGGGAACACTGAAGCTTTCTTT
TRBV6-2/TRBV6-3	TRBJ2-7	17	-	-	CASSYGFDGAREYEQYF	TGTGCCAGCAGTTACGGTTTCGACGGGGCGCGAGAATACGAGCAGTACTTC
TRBV9	TRBJ2-1	16	many	TRBD2	CASSVIASGGDNEQFF	TGTGCCAGCAGCGTAATCGCTAGCGGGGGGGACAATGAGCAGTTCTTC
TRBV5-1	TRBJ1-1	14	many	-	CASSLASLNTEAFF	TGTGCCAGCAGCTTAGCCAGCCTGAACACTGAAGCTTTCTTT
TRBV5-1	TRBJ2-1	16	-	-	CASSLEAGRSYNEQFF	TGCGCCAGCAGCTTGGAGGCAGGCCGCTCCTACAATGAGCAGTTCTTC
TRBV7-6	TRBJ1-5	14	once	-	CASADDVSNQPQHF	TGCGCCAGTGCGGATGATGTTAGCAATCAGCCCCAGCATTTT
TRBV29-1	TRBJ1-2	15	-	-	CSVASGDTANYGYTF	TGCAGCGTTGCGAGTGGGGACACCGCTAACTATGGCTACACCTTC
TRBV3-1	TRBJ2-3	19	many	TRBD2	CASSQGPIMGGGSLDTQYF	TGTGCCAGCAGCCAAGGACCGATCATGGGGGGGGGTAGTCTGGATACGCAGTATTTT
TRBV2	TRBJ2-1	11	-	-	CASSRNDEQFF	TGTGCCAGCAGTCGGAACGATGAGCAGTTCTTC
TRBV7-2	TRBJ1-2	13	-	TRBD1	CASTIQGAGGYTF	TGTGCCAGCACCATCCAGGGGGCAGGGGGCTACACCTTC
TRBV12-3/TRBV12-4	TRBJ1-1	14	-	-	CASRHDRRNTEAFF	TGTGCCAGCAGACATGACAGGCGGAACACTGAAGCTTTCTTT
TRBV28	TRBJ1-2	13	few	-	CASSLTFGGGYTF	TGTGCCAGCAGTTTGACCTTTGGGGGGGGCTACACCTTC
TRBV27	TRBJ2-7	12	-	-	CATRKSSYEQYF	TGTGCCACGAGGAAGAGCTCCTACGAGCAGTACTTC
TRBV9	TRBJ2-7	15	many	TRBD2	CASSVASSGAYEQYF	TGTGCCAGCAGCGTAGCCTCTAGCGGGGCCTACGAGCAGTACTTC
TRBV12-3/TRBV12-4	TRBJ2-1	14	many	-	CASSLLGGANEQFF	TGTGCCAGCAGTTTATTGGGGGGGGCCAATGAGCAGTTCTTC
TRBV5-1	TRBJ2-7	14	many	TRBD1	CASSFSGGSYEQYF	TGCGCCAGCAGCTTTTCAGGGGGCTCCTACGAGCAGTACTTC
TRBV7-2	TRBJ2-2	14	-	-	CASSLRANTGELFF	TGTGCCAGCAGCTTACGGGCTAACACCGGGGAGCTGTTTTTT
TRBV9	TRBJ2-1	13	few	-	CASSVAEFYEQFF	TGTGCCAGCAGCGTAGCTGAATTTTATGAGCAGTTCTTC
TRBV19	TRBJ1-1	17	-	-	CASTSAVTRTMNTEAFF	TGTGCCAGTACCAGCGCAGTTACGAGGACCATGAACACTGAAGCTTTCTTT
TRBV3-1	TRBJ2-1	19	once	-	CASSQVKTGDSLWWNEQFF	TGTGCCAGCAGCCAAGTAAAAACCGGGGACTCTTTGTGGTGGAATGAGCAGTTCTTC
TRBV6-6	TRBJ1-3	14	-	TRBD1	CASSGQGYGNTIYF	TGTGCCAGCAGTGGACAGGGTTACGGAAACACCATATATTTT
TRBV4-3	TRBJ2-1	19	many	TRBD2	CASSQGRVRGTSVFHEQFF	TGCGCCAGCAGCCAAGGGAGGGTTAGAGGGACTAGCGTATTCCATGAGCAGTTCTTC
TRBV5-1	TRBJ1-2	16	-	TRBD1	CASSPGTGVSNYGYTF	TGCGCCAGCAGCCCCGGGACAGGGGTTTCTAACTATGGCTACACCTTC
TRBV30	TRBJ1-1	13	-	-	CAWSPRRNTEAFF	TGTGCCTGGAGTCCCAGGAGGAACACTGAAGCTTTCTTT
TRBV7-9	TRBJ2-7	15	few	-	CASSSGTGFPYEQYF	TGTGCCAGCAGCTCCGGAACAGGGTTTCCCTACGAGCAGTACTTC
TRBV4-3	TRBJ2-5	15	many	TRBD1	CASSQAPGQQETQYF	TGCGCCAGCAGCCAAGCTCCGGGACAGCAAGAGACCCAGTACTTC
TRBV20-1	TRBJ1-2	13	few	-	CSALIGGEDGYTF	TGCAGTGCCCTGATCGGGGGGGAGGATGGCTACACCTTC
TRBV12-3/TRBV12-4	TRBJ2-7	11	many	-	CASSPSFEQYF	TGTGCCAGCAGTCCCTCTTTCGAGCAGTACTTC
TRBV3-1	TRBJ2-6	18	few	-	CASSQERLKASGANVLTF	TGTGCCAGCAGCCAAGAGCGGCTGAAAGCATCTGGGGCCAACGTCCTGACTTTC
TRBV24-1	TRBJ2-3	15	-	TRBD2	CATVDSGKSTDTQYF	TGTGCCACCGTGGATAGCGGGAAGTCCACAGATACGCAGTATTTT
TRBV7-3	TRBJ2-7	16	-	TRBD2	CASSLDPRLAGNEQYF	TGTGCCAGCAGCTTAGACCCCCGACTAGCGGGGAATGAGCAGTACTTC
TRBV28	TRBJ2-5	14	once	-	CASNLRGVRGTQYF	TGTGCCAGCAATTTACGCGGGGTACGGGGGACCCAGTACTTC